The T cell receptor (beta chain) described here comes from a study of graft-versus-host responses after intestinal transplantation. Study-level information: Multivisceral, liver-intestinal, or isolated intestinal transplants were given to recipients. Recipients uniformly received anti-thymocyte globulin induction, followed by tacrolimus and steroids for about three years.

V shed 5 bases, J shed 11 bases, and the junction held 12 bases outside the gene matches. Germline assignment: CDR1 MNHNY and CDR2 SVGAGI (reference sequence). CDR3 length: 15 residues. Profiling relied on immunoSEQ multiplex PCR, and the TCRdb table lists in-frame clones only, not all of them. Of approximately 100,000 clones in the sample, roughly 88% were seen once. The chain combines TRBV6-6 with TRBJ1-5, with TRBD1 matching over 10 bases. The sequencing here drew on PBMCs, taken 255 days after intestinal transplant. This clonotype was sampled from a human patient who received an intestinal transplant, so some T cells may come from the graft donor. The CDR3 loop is CASSDIGDRGGSQHF. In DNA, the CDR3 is TGTGCCAGCAGTGACATCGGGGACAGGGGCGGATCCCAGCATTTT.